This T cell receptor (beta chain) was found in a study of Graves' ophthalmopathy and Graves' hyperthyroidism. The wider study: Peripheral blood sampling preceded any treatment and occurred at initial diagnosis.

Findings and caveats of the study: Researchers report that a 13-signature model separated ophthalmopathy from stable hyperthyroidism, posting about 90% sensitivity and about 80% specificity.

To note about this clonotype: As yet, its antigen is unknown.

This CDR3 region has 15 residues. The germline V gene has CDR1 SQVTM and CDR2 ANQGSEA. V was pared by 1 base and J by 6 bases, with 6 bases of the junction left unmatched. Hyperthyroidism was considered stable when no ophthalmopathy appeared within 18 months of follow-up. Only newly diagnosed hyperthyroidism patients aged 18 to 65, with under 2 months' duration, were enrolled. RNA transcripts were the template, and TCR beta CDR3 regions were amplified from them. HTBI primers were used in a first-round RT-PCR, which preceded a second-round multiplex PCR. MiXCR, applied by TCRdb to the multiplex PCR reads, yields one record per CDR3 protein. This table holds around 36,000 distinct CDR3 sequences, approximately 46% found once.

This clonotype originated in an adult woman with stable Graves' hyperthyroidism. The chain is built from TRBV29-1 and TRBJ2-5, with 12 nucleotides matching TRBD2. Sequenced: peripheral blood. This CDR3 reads CSVEGWLAGGQTQYF. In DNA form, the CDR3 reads TGCAGCGTTGAAGGTTGGCTAGCGGGAGGGCAGACCCAGTACTTC.